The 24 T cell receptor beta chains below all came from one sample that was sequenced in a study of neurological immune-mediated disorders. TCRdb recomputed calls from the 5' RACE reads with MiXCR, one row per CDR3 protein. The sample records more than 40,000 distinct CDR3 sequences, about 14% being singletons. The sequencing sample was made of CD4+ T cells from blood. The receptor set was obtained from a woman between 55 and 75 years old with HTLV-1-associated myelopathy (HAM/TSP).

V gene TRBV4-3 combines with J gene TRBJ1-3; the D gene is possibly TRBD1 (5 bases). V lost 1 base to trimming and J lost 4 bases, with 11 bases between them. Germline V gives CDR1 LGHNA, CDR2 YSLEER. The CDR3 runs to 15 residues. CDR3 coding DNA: TGCGCCAGCAGCCAAGGTCCAGGGCCCGGAAACACCATATATTTT. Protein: CASSQGPGPGNTIYF.

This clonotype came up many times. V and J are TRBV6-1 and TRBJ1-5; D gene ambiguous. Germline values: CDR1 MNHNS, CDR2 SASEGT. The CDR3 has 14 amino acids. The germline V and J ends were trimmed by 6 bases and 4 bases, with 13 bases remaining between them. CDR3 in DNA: TGTGCCAGCAGGGGAGAACAGTTTAATCAGCCCCAGCATTTT. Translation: CASRGEQFNQPQHF.

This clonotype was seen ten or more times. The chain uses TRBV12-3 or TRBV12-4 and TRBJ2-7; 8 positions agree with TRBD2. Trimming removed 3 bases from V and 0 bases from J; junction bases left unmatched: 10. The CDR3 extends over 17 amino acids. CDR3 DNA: TGTGCCAGCAGTTTGTCCACTAGCGGCGCTAGCTCCTACGAGCAGTACTTC. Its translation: CASSLSTSGASSYEQYF.

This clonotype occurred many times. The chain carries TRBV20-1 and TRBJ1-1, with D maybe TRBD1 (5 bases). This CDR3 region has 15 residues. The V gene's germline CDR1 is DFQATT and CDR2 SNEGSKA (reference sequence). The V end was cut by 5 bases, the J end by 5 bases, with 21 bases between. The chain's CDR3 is CSASIFRQWGTEAFF. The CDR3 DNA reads TGCAGTGCTTCAATCTTCCGACAGTGGGGGACTGAAGCTTTCTTT.

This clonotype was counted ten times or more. The CDR3 nucleotides are TGCAGTGCTAGAGACCCCGCCCGGGGGATCTCCTACAATGAGCAGTTCTTC. Protein product: CSARDPARGISYNEQFF. The chain combines TRBV20-1 with TRBJ2-1, with a weak D call TRBD2 (6 bases). Trimming pared 0 bases from V and 0 bases from J, leaving 15 bases between. The CDR3 runs to 17 residues. Germline V gene sequence: CDR1 DFQATT, CDR2 SNEGSKA (reference sequence).

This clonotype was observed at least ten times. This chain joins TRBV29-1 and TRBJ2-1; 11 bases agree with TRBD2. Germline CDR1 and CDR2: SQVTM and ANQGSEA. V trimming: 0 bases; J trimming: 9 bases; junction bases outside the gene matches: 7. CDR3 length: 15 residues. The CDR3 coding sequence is TGCAGCGTTGAAGATCTCGGTAGCGGGGGGGGTGAGCAGTTCTTC. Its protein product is CSVEDLGSGGGEQFF.

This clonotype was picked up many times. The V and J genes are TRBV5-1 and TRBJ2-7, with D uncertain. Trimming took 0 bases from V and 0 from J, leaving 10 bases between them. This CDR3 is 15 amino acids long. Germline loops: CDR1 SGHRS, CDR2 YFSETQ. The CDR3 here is CASSLDVGVSYEQYF. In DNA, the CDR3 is TGCGCCAGCAGCTTGGACGTCGGTGTCTCCTACGAGCAGTACTTC.

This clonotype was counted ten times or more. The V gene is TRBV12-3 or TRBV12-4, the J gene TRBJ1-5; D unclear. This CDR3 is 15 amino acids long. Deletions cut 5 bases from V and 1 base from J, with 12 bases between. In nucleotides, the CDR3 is TGTGCCAGCAGTCCCTCTTTCCAGAGCAATCAGCCCCAGCATTTT. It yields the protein CASSPSFQSNQPQHF.

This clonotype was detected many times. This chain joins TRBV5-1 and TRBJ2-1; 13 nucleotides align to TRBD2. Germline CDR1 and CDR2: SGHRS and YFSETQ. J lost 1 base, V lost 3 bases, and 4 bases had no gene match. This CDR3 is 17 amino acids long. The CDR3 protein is CASSSLTSGGSYNEQFF. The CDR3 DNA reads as TGCGCCAGCAGCTCACTGACTAGCGGGGGGTCCTACAATGAGCAGTTCTTC.

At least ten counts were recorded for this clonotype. In nucleotides, the CDR3 is TGCGCCAGCAGCCCAGGAACAGCCAGCGATGAGCAGTTCTTC. It encodes CASSPGTASDEQFF. The rearrangement uses TRBV5-1 and TRBJ2-1; no reliable D call. The length of the CDR3 is 14 residues. Trimming removed 4 bases at V and 8 bases at J, with 16 bases between. Per germline, CDR1 SGHRS and CDR2 YFSETQ.

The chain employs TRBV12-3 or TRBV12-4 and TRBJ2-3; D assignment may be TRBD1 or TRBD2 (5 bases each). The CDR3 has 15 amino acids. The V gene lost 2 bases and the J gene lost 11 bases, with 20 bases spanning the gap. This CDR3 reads CASSLRDASTYEQYF. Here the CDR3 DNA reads TGTGCCAGCAGTTTACGGGACGCCAGCACCTACGAGCAGTATTTT.

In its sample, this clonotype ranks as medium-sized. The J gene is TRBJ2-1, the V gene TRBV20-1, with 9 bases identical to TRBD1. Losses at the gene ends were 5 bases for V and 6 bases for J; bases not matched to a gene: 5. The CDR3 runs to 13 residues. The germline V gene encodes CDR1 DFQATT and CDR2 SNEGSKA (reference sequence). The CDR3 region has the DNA TGCAGTGCTCCTCCGACAGGGGGCAATGAGCAGTTCTTC. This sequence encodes CSAPPTGGNEQFF.

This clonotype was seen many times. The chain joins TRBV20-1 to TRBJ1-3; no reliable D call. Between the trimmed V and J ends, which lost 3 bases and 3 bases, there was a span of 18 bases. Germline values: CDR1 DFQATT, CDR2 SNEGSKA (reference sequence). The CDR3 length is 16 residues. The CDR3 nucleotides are TGCAGTGCTAGGACCCTAAGGAGGGAAGGTGGAAACACCATATATTTT. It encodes CSARTLRREGGNTIYF.

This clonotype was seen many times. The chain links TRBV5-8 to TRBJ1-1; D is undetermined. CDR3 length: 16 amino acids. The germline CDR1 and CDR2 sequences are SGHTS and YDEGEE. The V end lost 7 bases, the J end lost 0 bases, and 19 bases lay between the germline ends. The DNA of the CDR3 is TGTGCCAGCCCTCCGAGCTGGGTGGGGATGAACACTGAAGCTTTCTTT. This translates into CASPPSWVGMNTEAFF.

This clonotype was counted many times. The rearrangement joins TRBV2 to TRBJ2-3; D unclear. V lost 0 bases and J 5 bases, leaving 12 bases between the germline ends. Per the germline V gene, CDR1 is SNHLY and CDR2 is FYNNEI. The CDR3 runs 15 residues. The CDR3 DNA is TGTGCCAGCAGTGAAGCTCGACAACCAGGAGATACGCAGTATTTT. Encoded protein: CASSEARQPGDTQYF.

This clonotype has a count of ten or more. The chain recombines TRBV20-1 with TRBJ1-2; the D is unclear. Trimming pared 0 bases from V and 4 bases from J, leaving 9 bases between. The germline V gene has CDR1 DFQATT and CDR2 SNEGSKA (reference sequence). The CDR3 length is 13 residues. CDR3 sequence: CSAREGILYGYTF. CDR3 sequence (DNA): TGCAGTGCTAGAGAGGGCATCCTCTATGGCTACACCTTC.

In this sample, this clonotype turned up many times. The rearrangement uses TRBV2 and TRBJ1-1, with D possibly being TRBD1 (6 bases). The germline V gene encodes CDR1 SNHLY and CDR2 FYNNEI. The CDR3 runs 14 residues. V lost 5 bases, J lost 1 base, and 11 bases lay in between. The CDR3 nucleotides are TGTGCCAGCAGTTCACAGGGCGCGAACACTGAAGCTTTCTTT. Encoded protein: CASSSQGANTEAFF. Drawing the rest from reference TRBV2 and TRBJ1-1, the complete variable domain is EPEVTQTPSHQVTQMGQEVILRCVPISNHLYFYWYRQILGQKVEFLVSFYNNEISEKSEIFDDQFSVERPDGSNFTLKIRSTKLEDSAMYFCASSSQGANTEAFFGQGTRLTVV.

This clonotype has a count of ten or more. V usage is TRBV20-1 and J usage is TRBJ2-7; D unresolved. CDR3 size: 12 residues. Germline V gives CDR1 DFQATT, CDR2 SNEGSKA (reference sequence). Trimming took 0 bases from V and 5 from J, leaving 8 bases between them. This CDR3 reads CSARDPRHEQYF. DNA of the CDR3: TGCAGTGCTAGAGATCCCCGACACGAGCAGTACTTC.

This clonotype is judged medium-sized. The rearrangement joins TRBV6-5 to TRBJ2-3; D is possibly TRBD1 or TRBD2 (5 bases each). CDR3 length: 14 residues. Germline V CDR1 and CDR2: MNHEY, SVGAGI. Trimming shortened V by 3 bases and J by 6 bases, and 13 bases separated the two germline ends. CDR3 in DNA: TGTGCCAGCAGTTATAAGCTGGGGGTTGATACGCAGTATTTT. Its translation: CASSYKLGVDTQYF.

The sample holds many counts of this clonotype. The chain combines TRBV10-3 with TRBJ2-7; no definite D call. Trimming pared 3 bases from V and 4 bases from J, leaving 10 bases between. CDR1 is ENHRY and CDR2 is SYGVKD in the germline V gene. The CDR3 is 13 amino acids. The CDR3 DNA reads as TGTGCCATCAGTGACGGGCACCCATACGAGCAGTACTTC. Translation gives CAISDGHPYEQYF.

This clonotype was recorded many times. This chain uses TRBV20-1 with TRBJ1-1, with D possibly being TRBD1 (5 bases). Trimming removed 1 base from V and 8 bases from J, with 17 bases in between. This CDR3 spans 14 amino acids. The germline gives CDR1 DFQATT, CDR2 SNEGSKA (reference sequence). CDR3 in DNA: TGCAGTGCTAGAGGGCGTCAGTTGGGGGGGGAAGCTTTCTTT. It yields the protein CSARGRQLGGEAFF.

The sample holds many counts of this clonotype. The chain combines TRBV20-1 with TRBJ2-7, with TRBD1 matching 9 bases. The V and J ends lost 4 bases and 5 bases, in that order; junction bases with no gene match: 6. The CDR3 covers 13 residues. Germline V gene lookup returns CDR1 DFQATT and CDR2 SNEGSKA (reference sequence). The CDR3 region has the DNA TGCAGTGCTACGGGACAGGGACCTGACGAGCAGTACTTC. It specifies CSATGQGPDEQYF.

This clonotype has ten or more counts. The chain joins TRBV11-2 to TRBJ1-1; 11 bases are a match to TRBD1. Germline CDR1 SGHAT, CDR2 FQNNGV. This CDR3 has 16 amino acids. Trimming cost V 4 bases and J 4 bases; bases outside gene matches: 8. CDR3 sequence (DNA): TGTGCCAGCAGCTCAGGACAGGGGGCGCCGGGCACTGAAGCTTTCTTT. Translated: CASSSGQGAPGTEAFF.

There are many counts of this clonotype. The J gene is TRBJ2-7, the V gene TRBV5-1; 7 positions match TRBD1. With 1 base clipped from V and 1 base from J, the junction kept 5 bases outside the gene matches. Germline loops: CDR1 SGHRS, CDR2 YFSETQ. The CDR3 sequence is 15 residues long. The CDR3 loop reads CASSLLQGISYEQYF. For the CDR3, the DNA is TGCGCCAGCAGCTTGCTACAGGGGATTTCCTACGAGCAGTACTTC.